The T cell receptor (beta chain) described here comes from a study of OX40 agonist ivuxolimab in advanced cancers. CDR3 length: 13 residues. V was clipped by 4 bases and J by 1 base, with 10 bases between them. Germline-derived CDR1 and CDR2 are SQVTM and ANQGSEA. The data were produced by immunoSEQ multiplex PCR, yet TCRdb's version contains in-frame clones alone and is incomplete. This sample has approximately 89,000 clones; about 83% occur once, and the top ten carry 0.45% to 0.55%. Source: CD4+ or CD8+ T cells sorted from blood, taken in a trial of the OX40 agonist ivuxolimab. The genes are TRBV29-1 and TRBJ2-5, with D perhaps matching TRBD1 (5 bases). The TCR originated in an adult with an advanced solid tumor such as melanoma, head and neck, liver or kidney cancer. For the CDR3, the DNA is TGCAGCGTTGGTCCAGGGTCCCAAGAGACCCAGTACTTC. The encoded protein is CSVGPGSQETQYF.